The 25 T cell receptor beta chains presented below share a single source sample, sequenced in a study of blood T cell dynamics during melanoma immunotherapy. TCRdb's table, derived via immunoSEQ multiplex PCR, lists solely in-frame clones and lacks some. The sample lists more than 13,000 clones, 90% to 95% seen once, with 0.92% in the top ten. Time point meaning: week 3, after first cycle of checkpoint inhibitor. The sequences come from blood, collected from a patient treated with checkpoint blockade. These receptor sequences come from a human donor with melanoma.

V gene TRBV28 combines with J gene TRBJ2-7; no clear D gene. Germline CDR1 is MDHEN and CDR2 is SYDVKM. The CDR3 runs to 13 residues. Trimming left V 3 bases short and J 2 bases short, with 8 bases between. This chain's CDR3 is CASSFPRTYEQYF. The CDR3 region has the DNA TGTGCCAGCAGTTTCCCACGGACCTACGAGCAGTACTTC.

The rearrangement joins TRBV19 to TRBJ2-5, with D hard to call. Germline loops: CDR1 LNHDA, CDR2 SQIVND (reference sequence). The CDR3 is 15 amino acids. The V end lost 3 bases, the J end lost 0 bases, and 11 bases lay between the germline ends. CDR3 DNA: TGTGCCAGTAGTATCTCGAACCTCTACCAAGAGACCCAGTACTTC. This translates into CASSISNLYQETQYF.

This rearrangement joins TRBV9 to TRBJ2-5; D might be TRBD2 (5 bases). The CDR3 extends over 15 amino acids. The V gene lost 2 bases and the J gene lost 5 bases, with 16 bases spanning the gap. The germline V gene has CDR1 SGDLS and CDR2 YYNGEE. CDR3 amino acids: CASSVRDTPGETQYF. As DNA, the CDR3 is TGTGCCAGCAGCGTGAGGGATACACCCGGGGAGACCCAGTACTTC.

The CDR3 loop reads CATKLPGHTNTGELFF. In nucleotides, the CDR3 is TGTGCCACCAAACTCCCAGGGCACACGAACACCGGGGAGCTGTTTTTT. V and J are TRBV19 and TRBJ2-2; D perhaps matches TRBD1 (5 bases). The germline gives CDR1 LNHDA, CDR2 SQIVND (reference sequence). CDR3 length: 16 amino acids. The germline V and J ends were trimmed by 10 bases and 0 bases, with 18 bases remaining between them.

The rearrangement links TRBV6-5 to TRBJ1-6; 10 bases line up with TRBD1. The CDR3 is 14 amino acids. The germline CDR1 and CDR2 sequences are MNHEY and SVGAGI. The V gene end was trimmed by 4 bases and the J gene end by 10 bases; junction bases not matched to a gene: 4. The DNA for the CDR3 is TGTGCCAGCAGTTGGGGACAGGGGAACTCACCCCTCCACTTT. Encoded protein: CASSWGQGNSPLHF.

This rearrangement joins TRBV11-2 to TRBJ1-6; D unresolved. The CDR3 spans 13 residues. The V end lost 0 bases, the J end lost 10 bases, and 7 bases lay between the germline ends. CDR1 and CDR2 (germline): SGHAT, FQNNGV. The CDR3 DNA follows: TGTGCCAGCAGCTTAGAGTCGGGGTCACCCCTCCACTTT. Encoded protein: CASSLESGSPLHF.

In its sample, this clone was seen a few times. This chain uses TRBV15 with TRBJ1-5, with TRBD1 identical over 10 bases. This CDR3 is 14 amino acids long. V lost 3 bases, J lost 6 bases, and 2 bases stayed unmatched. CDR1 is LNHNV and CDR2 is YYDKDF in the germline V gene (reference sequence). The CDR3 DNA sequence: TGTGCCACCAGCAGGACAGGGGGCAGTCAGCCCCAGCATTTT. Translated, it gives CATSRTGGSQPQHF.

The chain links TRBV2 to TRBJ1-5; D uncertain. The germline CDR1 and CDR2 sequences are SNHLY and FYNNEI. The CDR3 length is 16 residues. Deletions cut 2 bases from V and 0 bases from J, with 11 bases between. CDR3 nucleotide sequence: TGTGCCAGCAGTGAAAACCCAATCTATAGCAATCAGCCCCAGCATTTT. Amino acid sequence: CASSENPIYSNQPQHF.

This clone was observed a single time. The V gene is TRBV7-9, the J gene TRBJ1-4; D not certain. Trimming removed 4 bases from V and 7 bases from J, with 4 bases in between. This CDR3 is built from 11 residues. Germline values: CDR1 SEHNR, CDR2 FQNEAQ (reference sequence). CDR3 amino acids: CASSYLEKLFF. The DNA for the CDR3 is TGTGCCAGCAGCTACCTTGAAAAACTGTTTTTT.

The chain carries TRBV5-6 and TRBJ2-1, with 8 positions matching TRBD1. Germline CDR1 reads SGHDT; CDR2 reads YYEEEE. V gave up 4 bases and J gave up 4 bases; unmatched junction bases: 10. The CDR3 has 16 amino acids. The CDR3 loop is CASSTGQGPSYNEQFF. Here the CDR3 DNA reads TGTGCCAGCAGCACCGGACAGGGTCCCAGTTACAATGAGCAGTTCTTC. The full variable domain, in which reference TRBV5-6 and TRBJ2-1 provide the parts outside the CDR3, is DAGVTQSPTHLIKTRGQQVTLRCSPKSGHDTVSWYQQALGQGPQFIFQYYEEEERQRGNFPDRFSGHQFPNYSSELNVNALLLGDSALYLCASSTGQGPSYNEQFFGPGTRLTVL.

V usage is TRBV9 and J usage is TRBJ1-6; D is undetermined. Germline-derived CDR1 and CDR2 are SGDLS and YYNGEE. Trimming left V 0 bases short and J 10 bases short, with 20 bases between. This CDR3 region has 17 residues. The CDR3 is CASSVGDTGSGISPLHF. The CDR3 bases are TGTGCCAGCAGCGTAGGAGACACGGGGTCTGGAATCTCACCCCTCCACTTT. Looking up the rest from reference TRBV9 and TRBJ1-6 gives the full variable domain: DSGVTQTPKHLITATGQRVTLRCSPRSGDLSVYWYQQSLDQGLQFLIQYYNGEERAKGNILERFSAQQFPDLHSELNLSSLELGDSALYFCASSVGDTGSGISPLHFGNGTRLTVT.

V is TRBV10-3 and J is TRBJ2-7; 12 bases map to TRBD2. Trimming removed 6 bases from V and 6 bases from J; junction bases left unmatched: 3. CDR3 length: 13 residues. Germline lookup yields CDR1 ENHRY and CDR2 SYGVKD. The DNA of the CDR3 is TGTGCCATCAGACTAGCGGGAGGAGGCGAGCAGTACTTC. Protein sequence: CAIRLAGGGEQYF.

This clone was found once. The chain carries TRBV7-9 and TRBJ2-7; 8 bases map to TRBD2. V trimming: 0 bases; J trimming: 1 base; junction bases outside the gene matches: 11. The CDR3 has 18 residues. Germline CDR1 is SEHNR and CDR2 is FQNEAQ (reference sequence). This CDR3 reads CASSLAAGSGVLSYEQYF. CDR3 nucleotide sequence: TGTGCCAGCAGCTTAGCGGCGGGTAGCGGGGTCCTTTCCTACGAGCAGTACTTC. The full variable domain, in which reference TRBV7-9 and TRBJ2-7 provide the parts outside the CDR3, is DTGVSQNPRHKITKRGQNVTFRCDPISEHNRLYWYRQTLGQGPEFLTYFQNEAQLEKSRLLSDRFSAERPKGSFSTLEIQRTEQGDSAMYLCASSLAAGSGVLSYEQYFGPGTRLTVT.

The chain employs TRBV7-6 and TRBJ1-6; TRBD1 agrees at 9 bases. This CDR3 contains 15 residues. The J segment lost 7 bases and the V segment lost 3 bases, leaving 4 bases of the junction unmatched. Germline V lookup: CDR1 SGHVS, CDR2 FNYEAQ. In DNA, the CDR3 is TGTGCCAGCAGCTTTGGCGGACAGGGGAATTCACCCCTCCACTTT. This codes for CASSFGGQGNSPLHF.

The chain is built from TRBV12-5 and TRBJ2-7; D is possibly TRBD2 (6 bases). The length of the CDR3 is 20 residues. V dropped 3 bases and J dropped 2 bases, with 29 bases sitting between them. Germline assignment: CDR1 LGHNT and CDR2 FRNRAP. CDR3 sequence (DNA): TGTGCTAGTGGTTTCGGCAGCCTAAACGCGGGGCCCCCATACCCCTACGAGCAGTACTTC. It codes for CASGFGSLNAGPPYPYEQYF. The variable domain in full, with the rest retrieved from reference TRBV12-5 and TRBJ2-7, is DARVTQTPRHKVTEMGQEVTMRCQPILGHNTVFWYRQTMMQGLELLAYFRNRAPLDDSGMPKDRFSAEMPDATLATLKIQPSEPRDSAVYFCASGFGSLNAGPPYPYEQYFGPGTRLTVT.

The chain joins TRBV28 to TRBJ1-1; maybe TRBD1 (6 bases). This CDR3 is built from 14 residues. Trimming cost V 9 bases and J 2 bases, with 16 bases left between them. CDR1 is MDHEN and CDR2 is SYDVKM in the germline V gene. CDR3 DNA: TGTGCCAGTTCTGGACAGATCACCAACACTGAAGCTTTCTTT. It yields the protein CASSGQITNTEAFF.

The CDR3 nucleotides are TGTGCCAGCTCACAGAAGGGGTTGGCTGAAGCTTTCTTT. It codes for CASSQKGLAEAFF. This rearrangement joins TRBV6-6 to TRBJ1-1, with a tentative D call TRBD1 (5 bases). V was shortened by 8 bases and J by 6 bases, with 16 bases between the two germline ends. Looked up from germline, CDR1 is MNHNY and CDR2 is SVGAGI (reference sequence). This CDR3 contains 13 residues.

The chain combines TRBV4-1 with TRBJ1-6; perhaps TRBD1 as D (5 bases). With 6 bases removed from V and 7 bases from J, the gap between germline ends came to 16 bases. The CDR3 extends over 15 amino acids. Germline CDR1 is MGHRA and CDR2 is YSYEKL. The DNA of the CDR3 is TGCGCCAGCAGGGGTTCTGGGGGTGAAAATTCACCCCTCCACTTT. Amino acids: CASRGSGGENSPLHF.

This clone was counted a single time. The rearrangement uses TRBV6-5 and TRBJ2-2; 7 positions agree with TRBD1. In germline, CDR1 is MNHEY, CDR2 SVGAGI. CDR3 length: 16 amino acids. Trimming took 2 bases from V and 5 from J; bases not matched to a gene: 8. The CDR3 spells CASSYLGRGLTGELFF. The CDR3, as DNA: TGTGCCAGCAGTTACCTAGGAAGGGGGCTGACCGGGGAGCTGTTTTTT.

This chain connects TRBV5-8 to TRBJ1-2, with 7 bases aligning to TRBD1. Per the germline V gene, CDR1 is SGHTS and CDR2 is YDEGEE. This CDR3 has 13 amino acids. V lost 5 bases and J lost 7; bases outside the gene matches: 8. The DNA for the CDR3 is TGTGCCAGCAGTCAGGGGGTTCCGAGTGGCTACACCTTC. Translated: CASSQGVPSGYTF.

J is TRBJ1-1 and V is TRBV19; 8 bases agree with TRBD1. The length of the CDR3 is 14 residues. V shed 1 base, J shed 4 bases, and the junction held 2 bases outside the gene matches. Germline V gene lookup returns CDR1 LNHDA and CDR2 SQIVND (reference sequence). CDR3 in amino acids: CASSIAQGGTEAFF. The CDR3 DNA follows: TGTGCCAGTAGTATAGCACAGGGGGGCACTGAAGCTTTCTTT.

This clone occurred a few times. V gene TRBV5-1 combines with J gene TRBJ1-5, with D unresolved. This CDR3 is 14 amino acids long. V lost 0 bases, J lost 0 bases, and 4 bases lay in between. Germline V lookup: CDR1 SGHRS, CDR2 YFSETQ. The DNA for the CDR3 is TGCGCCAGCAGCTTGGACAGTAGCAATCAGCCCCAGCATTTT. Its protein is CASSLDSSNQPQHF.

V is TRBV11-2 and J is TRBJ2-7, with D possibly TRBD2 on 5 matching bases. Germline CDR1 and CDR2: SGHAT and FQNNGV. V was shortened by 3 bases and J by 6 bases, with 9 bases between the two germline ends. The CDR3 length is 12 residues. CDR3 in DNA: TGTGCCAGCAGCTTCGGGGTGTTCGAGCAGTACTTC. As protein: CASSFGVFEQYF.

This clone came up a few times. The chain combines TRBV6-6 with TRBJ1-5; weak D call: TRBD1 (5 bases). The CDR3 contains 14 residues. V shed 5 bases and J shed 3 bases, with 11 bases lying between them. Per the germline V gene, CDR1 is MNHNY and CDR2 is SVGAGI (reference sequence). The DNA for the CDR3 is TGTGCCAGCAGTGCAGACAGCCTCAATCAGCCCCAGCATTTT. Its protein product is CASSADSLNQPQHF.

The J gene is TRBJ2-7, the V gene TRBV29-1; D is unresolved. Trimming stripped 4 bases from V and 2 bases from J, with 12 bases between. The CDR3 runs 13 residues. Germline CDR1 reads SQVTM; CDR2 reads ANQGSEA. CDR3 region: CSVGLGLAYEQYF. The CDR3, as DNA: TGCAGCGTTGGCCTGGGCCTGGCCTACGAGCAGTACTTC.